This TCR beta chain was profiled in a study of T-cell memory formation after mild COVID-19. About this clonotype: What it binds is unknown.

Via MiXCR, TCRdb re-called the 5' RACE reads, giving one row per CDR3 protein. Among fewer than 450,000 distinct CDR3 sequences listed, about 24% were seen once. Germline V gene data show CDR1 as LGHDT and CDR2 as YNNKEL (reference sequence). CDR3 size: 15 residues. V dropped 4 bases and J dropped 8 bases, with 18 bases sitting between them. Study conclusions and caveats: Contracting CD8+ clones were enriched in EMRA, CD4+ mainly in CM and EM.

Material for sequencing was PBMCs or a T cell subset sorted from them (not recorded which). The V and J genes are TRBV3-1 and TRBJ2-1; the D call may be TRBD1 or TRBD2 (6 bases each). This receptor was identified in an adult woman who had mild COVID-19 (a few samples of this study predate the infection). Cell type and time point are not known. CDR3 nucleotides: TGTGCCAGCAGCCCCCCCCTTACAGGGAGGCATGAGCAGTTCTTC. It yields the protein CASSPPLTGRHEQFF.